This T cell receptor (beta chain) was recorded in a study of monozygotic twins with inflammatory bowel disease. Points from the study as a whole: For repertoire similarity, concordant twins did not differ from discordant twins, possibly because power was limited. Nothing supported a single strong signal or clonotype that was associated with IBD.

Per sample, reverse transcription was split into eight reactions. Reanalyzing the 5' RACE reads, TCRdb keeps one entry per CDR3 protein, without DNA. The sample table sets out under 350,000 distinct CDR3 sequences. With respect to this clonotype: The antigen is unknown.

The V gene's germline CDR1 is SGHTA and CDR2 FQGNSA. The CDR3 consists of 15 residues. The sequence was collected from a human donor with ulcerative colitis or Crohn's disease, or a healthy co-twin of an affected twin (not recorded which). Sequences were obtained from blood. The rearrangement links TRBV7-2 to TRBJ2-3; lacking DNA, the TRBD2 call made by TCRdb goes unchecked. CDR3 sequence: CASSWAGGPTDTQYF.